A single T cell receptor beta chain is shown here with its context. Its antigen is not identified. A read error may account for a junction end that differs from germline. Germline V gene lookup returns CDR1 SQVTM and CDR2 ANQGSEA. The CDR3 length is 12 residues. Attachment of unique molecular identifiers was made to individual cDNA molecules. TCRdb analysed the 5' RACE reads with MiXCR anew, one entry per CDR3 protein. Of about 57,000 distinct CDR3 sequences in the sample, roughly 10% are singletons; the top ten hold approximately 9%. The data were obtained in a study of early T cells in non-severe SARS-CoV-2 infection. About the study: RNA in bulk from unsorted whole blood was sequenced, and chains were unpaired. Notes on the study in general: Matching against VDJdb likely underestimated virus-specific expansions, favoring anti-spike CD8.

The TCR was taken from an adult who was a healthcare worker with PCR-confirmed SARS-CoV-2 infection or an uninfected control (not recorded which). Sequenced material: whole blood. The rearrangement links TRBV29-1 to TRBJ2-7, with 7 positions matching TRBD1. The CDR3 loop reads CSTSDGTERLVF. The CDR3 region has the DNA TGCAGCACTTCAGATGGGACAGAGCGACTTGTATTC.